The 3 T cell receptor beta chains below all came from one sample that was sequenced in a study of blood T cells in healthy people across ages. For the second PCR, which ran for 7 to 11 cycles, a sample-barcoded 5' primer and a J-beta primer mix were used. TCRdb re-derived calls from the 5' RACE reads in MiXCR, one entry per CDR3 protein. The table includes about 640,000 distinct CDR3 sequences, roughly 53% detected once. Sequenced input: blood. These receptors originate from a man in his sixties in good health.

V gene TRBV3-1 combines with J gene TRBJ2-1, with unresolved D. The germline V and J ends were trimmed by 1 base and 10 bases, with 17 bases remaining between them. Germline lookup yields CDR1 LGHDT and CDR2 YNNKEL (reference sequence). This CDR3 comprises 15 residues. This CDR3 reads CASSQVETGVWEQFF. The DNA of the CDR3 is TGTGCCAGCAGCCAAGTTGAGACTGGCGTTTGGGAGCAGTTCTTC.

In its sample, this clonotype was seen a few times. The rearrangement joins TRBV20-1 to TRBJ2-5; TRBD2 agrees at 11 bases. The length of the CDR3 is 15 residues. CDR1 and CDR2 (germline): DFQATT, SNEGSKA (reference sequence). The V gene end was trimmed by 3 bases and the J gene end by 5 bases; junction bases not matched to a gene: 8. The CDR3 DNA reads TGCAGTGCTAGTCGAGGAACTAGCGGGGGTGAGACCCAGTACTTC. Translated, it gives CSASRGTSGGETQYF.

CDR3 in amino acids: CASGSGPQDTQYF. Here the CDR3 DNA reads TGTGCCAGCGGATCCGGACCCCAGGATACGCAGTATTTT. This rearrangement joins TRBV28 to TRBJ2-3; no clear D. The CDR3 is made up of 13 amino acids. Germline V gene lookup returns CDR1 MDHEN and CDR2 SYDVKM. V lost 8 bases, J lost 6 bases, and 15 bases lay in between.